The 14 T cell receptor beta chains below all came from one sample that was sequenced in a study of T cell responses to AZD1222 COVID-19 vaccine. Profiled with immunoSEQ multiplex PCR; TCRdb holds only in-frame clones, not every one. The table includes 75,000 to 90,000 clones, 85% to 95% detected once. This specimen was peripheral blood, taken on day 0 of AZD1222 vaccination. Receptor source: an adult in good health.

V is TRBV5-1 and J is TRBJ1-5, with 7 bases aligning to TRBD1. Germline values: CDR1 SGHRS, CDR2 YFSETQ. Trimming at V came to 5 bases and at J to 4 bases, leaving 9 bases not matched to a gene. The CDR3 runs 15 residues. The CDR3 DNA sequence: TGCGCCAGCAGTGAGGGGCAGGGGGGGAATCAGCCCCAGCATTTT. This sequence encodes CASSEGQGGNQPQHF.

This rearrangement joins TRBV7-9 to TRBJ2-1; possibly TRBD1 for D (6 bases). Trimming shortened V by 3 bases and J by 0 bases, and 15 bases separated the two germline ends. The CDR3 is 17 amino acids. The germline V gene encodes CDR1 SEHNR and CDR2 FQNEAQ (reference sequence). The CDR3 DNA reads TGTGCCAGCAGCTTTCACCCCCGGACAGCCTCCTACAATGAGCAGTTCTTC. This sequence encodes CASSFHPRTASYNEQFF. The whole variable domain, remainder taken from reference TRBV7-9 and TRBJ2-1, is DTGVSQNPRHKITKRGQNVTFRCDPISEHNRLYWYRQTLGQGPEFLTYFQNEAQLEKSRLLSDRFSAERPKGSFSTLEIQRTEQGDSAMYLCASSFHPRTASYNEQFFGPGTRLTVL.

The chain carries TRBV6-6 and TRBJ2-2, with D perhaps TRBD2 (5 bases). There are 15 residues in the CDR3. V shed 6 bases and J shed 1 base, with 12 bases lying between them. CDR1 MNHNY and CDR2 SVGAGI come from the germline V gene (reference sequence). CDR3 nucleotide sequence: TGTGCCAGCAGAGGACTGGCGGGGAACACCGGGGAGCTGTTTTTT. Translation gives CASRGLAGNTGELFF.

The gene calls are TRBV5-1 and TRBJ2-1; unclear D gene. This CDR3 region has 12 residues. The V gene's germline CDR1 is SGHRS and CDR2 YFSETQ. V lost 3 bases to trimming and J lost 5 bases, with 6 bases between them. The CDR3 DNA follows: TGCGCCAGCAGCTACGAGGACAATGAGCAGTTCTTC. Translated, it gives CASSYEDNEQFF.

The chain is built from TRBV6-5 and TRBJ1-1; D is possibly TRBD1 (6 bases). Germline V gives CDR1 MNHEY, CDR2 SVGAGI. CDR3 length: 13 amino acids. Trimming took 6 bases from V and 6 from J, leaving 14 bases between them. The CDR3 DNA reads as TGTGCCAGCAGGCCCGCTACAGGGTCTGAAGCTTTCTTT. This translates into CASRPATGSEAFF.

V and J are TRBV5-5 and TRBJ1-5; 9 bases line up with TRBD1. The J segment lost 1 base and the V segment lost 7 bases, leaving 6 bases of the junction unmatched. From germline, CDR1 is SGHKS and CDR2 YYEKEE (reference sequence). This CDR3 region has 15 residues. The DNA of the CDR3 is TGTGCCAGCGCTATTACAGGGGGCAGCAATCAGCCCCAGCATTTT. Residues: CASAITGGSNQPQHF.

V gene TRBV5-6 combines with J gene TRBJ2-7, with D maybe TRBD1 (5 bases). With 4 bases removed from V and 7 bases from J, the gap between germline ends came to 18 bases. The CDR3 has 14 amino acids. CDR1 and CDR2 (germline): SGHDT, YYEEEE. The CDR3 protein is CASSRQLGAGEQYF. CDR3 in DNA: TGTGCCAGCAGCCGACAACTCGGTGCAGGGGAGCAGTACTTC.

This CDR3 is CAISDIRFIYGYTF. In DNA, the CDR3 is TGTGCCATCAGTGATATACGTTTTATCTATGGCTACACCTTC. The rearrangement uses TRBV10-3 and TRBJ1-2, with D hard to call. The CDR3 covers 14 residues. The V end lost 3 bases, the J end lost 4 bases, and 12 bases lay between the germline ends. CDR1 is ENHRY and CDR2 is SYGVKD in the germline V gene.

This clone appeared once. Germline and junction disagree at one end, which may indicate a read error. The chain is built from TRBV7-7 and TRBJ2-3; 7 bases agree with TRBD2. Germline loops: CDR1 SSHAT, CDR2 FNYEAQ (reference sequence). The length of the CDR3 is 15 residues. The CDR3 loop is CASSLGAGRADTQYF. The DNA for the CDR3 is TGTGCTAGCAGCTTAGGAGCGGGGCGGGCAGATACGCAGTATTTT.

The CDR3 sequence: CASSPSLNYGYTF. The CDR3 DNA is TGTGCCAGCAGCCCCTCCCTCAACTATGGCTACACCTTC. This chain connects TRBV14 to TRBJ1-2; D remains ambiguous. The CDR3 sequence is 13 residues long. V gave up 4 bases and J gave up 2 bases, with 8 bases separating them. In germline, CDR1 is SGHDN, CDR2 FVKESK.

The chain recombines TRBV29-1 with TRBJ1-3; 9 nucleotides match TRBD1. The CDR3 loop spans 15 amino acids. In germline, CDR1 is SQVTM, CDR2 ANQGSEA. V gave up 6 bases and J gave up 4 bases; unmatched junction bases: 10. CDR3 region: CSVSPGTGPGNTIYF. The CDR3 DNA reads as TGCAGCGTGTCCCCCGGGACAGGGCCAGGAAACACCATATATTTT.

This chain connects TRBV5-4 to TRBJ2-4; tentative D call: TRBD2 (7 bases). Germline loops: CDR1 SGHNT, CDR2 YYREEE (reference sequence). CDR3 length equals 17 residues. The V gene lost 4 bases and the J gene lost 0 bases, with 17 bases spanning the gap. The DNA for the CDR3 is TGTGCCAGCAGCCCCGTGGGGGGGCTAGGAGCCAAAAACATTCAGTACTTC. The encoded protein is CASSPVGGLGAKNIQYF.

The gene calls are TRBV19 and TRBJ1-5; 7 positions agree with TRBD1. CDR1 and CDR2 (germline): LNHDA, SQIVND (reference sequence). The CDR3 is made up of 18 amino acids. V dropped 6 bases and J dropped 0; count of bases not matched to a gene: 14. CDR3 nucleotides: TGTGCCAGTAGCACAGGGGCCACGAGGGTTAATAGCAATCAGCCCCAGCATTTT. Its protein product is CASSTGATRVNSNQPQHF.

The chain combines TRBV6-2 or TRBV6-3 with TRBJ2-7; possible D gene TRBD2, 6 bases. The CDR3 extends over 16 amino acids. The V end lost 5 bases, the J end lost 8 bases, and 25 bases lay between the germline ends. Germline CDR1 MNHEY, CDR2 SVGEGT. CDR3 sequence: CASSRQRAGLKRQQYF. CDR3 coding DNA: TGTGCCAGCAGTCGCCAACGTGCGGGACTGAAACGGCAGCAGTACTTC.